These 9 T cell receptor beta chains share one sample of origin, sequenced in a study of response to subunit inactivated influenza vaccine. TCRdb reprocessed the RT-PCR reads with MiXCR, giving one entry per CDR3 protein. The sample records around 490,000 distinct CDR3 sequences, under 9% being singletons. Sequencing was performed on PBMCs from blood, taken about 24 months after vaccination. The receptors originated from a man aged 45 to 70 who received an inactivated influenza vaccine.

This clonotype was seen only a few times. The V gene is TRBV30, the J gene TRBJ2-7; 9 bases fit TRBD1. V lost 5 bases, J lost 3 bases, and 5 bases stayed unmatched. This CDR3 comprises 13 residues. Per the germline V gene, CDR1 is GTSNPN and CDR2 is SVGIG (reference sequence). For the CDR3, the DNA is TGTGCCTGGGCCCCGGGACAGGGCTACGAGCAGTACTTC. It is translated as CAWAPGQGYEQYF.

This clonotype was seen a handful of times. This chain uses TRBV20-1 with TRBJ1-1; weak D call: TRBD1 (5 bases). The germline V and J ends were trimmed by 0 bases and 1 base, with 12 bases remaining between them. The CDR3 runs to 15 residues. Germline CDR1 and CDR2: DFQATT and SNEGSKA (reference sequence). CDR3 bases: TGCAGTGCTAGAGATGGGGCCGGAGCGAACACTGAAGCTTTCTTT. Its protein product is CSARDGAGANTEAFF.

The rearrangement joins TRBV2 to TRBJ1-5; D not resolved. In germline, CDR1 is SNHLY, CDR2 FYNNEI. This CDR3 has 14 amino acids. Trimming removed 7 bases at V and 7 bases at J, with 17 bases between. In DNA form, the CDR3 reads TGTGCCAGCACCTCCGCCCCGCAGCAGCAGCCCCAGCATTTT. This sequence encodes CASTSAPQQQPQHF.

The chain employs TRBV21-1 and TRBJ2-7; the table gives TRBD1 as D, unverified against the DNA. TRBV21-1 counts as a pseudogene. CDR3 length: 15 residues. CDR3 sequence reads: CASSKEVGAGDKQYF. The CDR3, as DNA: TGTGCCAGCAGCAAAGAGGTTGGGGCAGGGGACAAGCAGTACTTC.

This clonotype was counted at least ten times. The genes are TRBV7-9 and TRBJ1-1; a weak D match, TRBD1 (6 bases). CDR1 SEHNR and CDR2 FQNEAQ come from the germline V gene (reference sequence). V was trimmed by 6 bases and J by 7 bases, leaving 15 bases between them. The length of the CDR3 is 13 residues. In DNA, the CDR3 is TGTGCCAGCAGTCTAAGAACAGGGAATGAAGCTTTCTTT. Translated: CASSLRTGNEAFF.

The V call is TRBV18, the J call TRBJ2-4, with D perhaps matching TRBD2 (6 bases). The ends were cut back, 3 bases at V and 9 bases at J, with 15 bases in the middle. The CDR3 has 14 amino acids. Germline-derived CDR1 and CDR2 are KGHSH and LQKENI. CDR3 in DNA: TGTGCCAGCTCACCGGCGGGGACCGGGGGCATTCAGTACTTC. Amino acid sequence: CASSPAGTGGIQYF. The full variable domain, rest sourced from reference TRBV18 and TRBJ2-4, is NAGVMQNPRHLVRRRGQEARLRCSPMKGHSHVYWYRQLPEEGLKFMVYLQKENIIDESGMPKERFSAEFPKEGPSILRIQQVVRGDSAAYFCASSPAGTGGIQYFGAGTRLSVL.

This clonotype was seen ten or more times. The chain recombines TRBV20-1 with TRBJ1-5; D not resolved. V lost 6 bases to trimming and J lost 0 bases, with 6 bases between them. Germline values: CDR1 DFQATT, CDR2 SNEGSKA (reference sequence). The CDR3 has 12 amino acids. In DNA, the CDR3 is TGCAGTGCAGAAAATAGCAATCAGCCCCAGCATTTT. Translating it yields CSAENSNQPQHF.

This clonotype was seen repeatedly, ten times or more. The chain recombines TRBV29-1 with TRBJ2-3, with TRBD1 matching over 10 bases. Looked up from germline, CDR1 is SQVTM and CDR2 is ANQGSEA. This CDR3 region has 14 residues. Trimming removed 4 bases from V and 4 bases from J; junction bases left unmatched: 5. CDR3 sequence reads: CSVAGQGFSDTQYF. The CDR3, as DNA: TGCAGCGTTGCGGGACAGGGGTTTTCAGATACGCAGTATTTT.

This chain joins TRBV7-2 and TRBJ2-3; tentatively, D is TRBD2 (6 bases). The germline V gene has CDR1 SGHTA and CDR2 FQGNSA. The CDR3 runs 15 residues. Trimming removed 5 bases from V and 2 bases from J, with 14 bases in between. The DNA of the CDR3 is TGTGCCAGCAGCCGGGGGACCACTAACACAGATACGCAGTATTTT. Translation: CASSRGTTNTDTQYF.